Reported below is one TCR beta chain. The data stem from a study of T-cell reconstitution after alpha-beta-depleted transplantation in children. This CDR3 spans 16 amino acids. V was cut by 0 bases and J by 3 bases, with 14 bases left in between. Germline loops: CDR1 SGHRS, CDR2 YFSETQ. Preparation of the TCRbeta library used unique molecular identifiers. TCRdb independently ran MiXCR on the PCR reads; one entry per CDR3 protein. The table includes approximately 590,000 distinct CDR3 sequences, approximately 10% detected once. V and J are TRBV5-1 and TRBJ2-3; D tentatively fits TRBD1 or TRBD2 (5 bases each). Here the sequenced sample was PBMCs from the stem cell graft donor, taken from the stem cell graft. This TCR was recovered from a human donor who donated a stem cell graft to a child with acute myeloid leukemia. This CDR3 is CASSLGRTRGTDTQYF. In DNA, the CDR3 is TGCGCCAGCAGCTTGGGTCGGACGAGGGGTACAGATACGCAGTATTTT.